A single sample gave rise to the 13 T cell receptor beta chains below, sequenced in a study of a mutant IDH1 vaccine in newly diagnosed glioma. Antigens of these TCRs are unknown. Time point defined: week 35, safety follow-up. It was 300 ug of mutant IDH1 20-mer peptide that made up each vaccine dose, given with topical imiquimod. Method: immunoSEQ multiplex PCR; TCRdb's copy keeps in-frame clones and lacks some. Of tens of thousands of clones in the sample, approximately 92% were seen once. The sequenced sample was PBMCs, obtained from a glioma patient whose treatment included an IDH1 peptide vaccine. All receptors derive from a man aged 45-60 years with glioma.

The rearrangement uses TRBV7-9 and TRBJ1-2; possible D gene TRBD1, 6 bases. The CDR3 extends over 13 amino acids. CDR1 is SEHNR and CDR2 is FQNEAQ in the germline V gene (reference sequence). V was cut by 5 bases and J by 0 bases, with 7 bases left in between. DNA of the CDR3: TGTGCCAGCAGCGACAGGTCTAACTATGGCTACACCTTC. It encodes CASSDRSNYGYTF.

The V call is TRBV10-3, the J call TRBJ2-5; the D is unclear. CDR1 and CDR2 (germline): ENHRY, SYGVKD. V gave up 6 bases and J gave up 2 bases, with 10 bases separating them. This CDR3 spans 13 amino acids. CDR3 protein: CAIRPGSQETQYF. DNA for the CDR3: TGTGCCATCAGGCCAGGTTCGCAAGAGACCCAGTACTTC.

J is TRBJ1-1 and V is TRBV21-1. TRBV21-1 is deemed a pseudogene. The CDR3 is 12 residues long. The CDR3 DNA reads as TGTGCCGCCCCCTTGGGGGACACTGAAGCTTTCTTT. Its protein product is CAAPLGDTEAFF.

The chain recombines TRBV5-1 with TRBJ1-2; maybe TRBD1 (6 bases). The CDR3 has 16 residues. Germline CDR1 reads SGHRS; CDR2 reads YFSETQ. Trimming left V 3 bases short and J 5 bases short, with 20 bases between. CDR3: CASSSTDTGTSYGYTF. DNA of the CDR3: TGCGCCAGCAGCTCGACCGATACAGGGACATCTTATGGCTACACCTTC. Full variable domain (rest looked up from reference TRBV5-1 and TRBJ1-2): KAGVTQTPRYLIKTRGQQVTLSCSPISGHRSVSWYQQTPGQGLQFLFEYFSETQRNKGNFPGRFSGRQFSNSRSEMNVSTLELGDSALYLCASSSTDTGTSYGYTFGSGTRLTVV.

The chain uses TRBV10-3 and TRBJ1-2; perhaps TRBD1 as D (6 bases). The CDR3 runs 16 residues. V lost 6 bases to trimming and J lost 3 bases, with 20 bases between them. Germline V gene data show CDR1 as ENHRY and CDR2 as SYGVKD. The CDR3 reads CAIRGGQGRRDYGYTF. The CDR3, as DNA: TGTGCCATCAGGGGGGGACAAGGGCGAAGGGACTATGGCTACACCTTC.

The chain is built from TRBV19 and TRBJ2-3; 11 bases map to TRBD2. V lost 4 bases to trimming and J lost 1 base; unmatched junction nucleotides: 10. CDR1 is LNHDA and CDR2 is SQIVND in the germline V gene (reference sequence). CDR3 size: 18 residues. In nucleotides, the CDR3 is TGTGCCAGTAGTAATCAGTTAGCGGGAGGGCCTGGCACAGATACGCAGTATTTT. Its protein product is CASSNQLAGGPGTDTQYF.

The chain combines TRBV25-1 with TRBJ2-1, with 11 bases matching TRBD2. The CDR3 is 14 residues long. Germline values: CDR1 MGHDK, CDR2 SYGVNS. V was pared by 4 bases and J by 4 bases, with 0 bases of the junction left unmatched. This chain's CDR3 is CASSASGGYNEQFF. The CDR3 DNA sequence: TGTGCCAGCAGTGCTAGCGGGGGGTACAATGAGCAGTTCTTC.

The chain uses TRBV28 and TRBJ2-7; D gene unclear. From germline, CDR1 is MDHEN and CDR2 SYDVKM. Trimming stripped 2 bases from V and 6 bases from J, with 2 bases between. The CDR3 contains 10 residues. The chain's CDR3 is CASSLPEQYF. As DNA, the CDR3 is TGTGCCAGCAGTTTACCCGAGCAGTACTTC.

This chain links TRBV5-6 with TRBJ2-7; unclear D gene. Germline V CDR1 and CDR2: SGHDT, YYEEEE. The V and J ends lost 4 bases and 0 bases respectively, with 5 bases between them. The CDR3 length is 12 residues. The CDR3 is CASSQSSYEQYF. The CDR3 nucleotides read TGTGCCAGCAGCCAGAGCTCCTACGAGCAGTACTTC.

The J gene is TRBJ2-7, the V gene TRBV7-6, with 7 bases lining up with TRBD1. The CDR3 consists of 14 residues. CDR1 and CDR2 from the germline V gene are SGHVS and FNYEAQ. V shed 5 bases and J 2 bases; nucleotides not matched to a gene: 6. As DNA, the CDR3 is TGTGCCAGCAGCGGACGACAGGGAGCCTACGAGCAGTACTTC. It yields the protein CASSGRQGAYEQYF.

The chain recombines TRBV7-6 with TRBJ1-5; TRBD1 aligns across 11 bases. V was pared by 5 bases and J by 5 bases, with 5 bases of the junction left unmatched. CDR3 size: 15 residues. Germline V gene data show CDR1 as SGHVS and CDR2 as FNYEAQ. The CDR3 region has the DNA TGTGCCAGCAGCGTGTCGGGACAGGGGGATCAGCCCCAGCATTTT. Its protein product is CASSVSGQGDQPQHF. Variable domain in full (rest from reference TRBV7-6 and TRBJ1-5): GAGVSQSPRYKVTKRGQDVALRCDPISGHVSLYWYRQALGQGPEFLTYFNYEAQQDKSGLPNDRFSAERPEGSISTLTIQRTEQRDSAMYRCASSVSGQGDQPQHFGDGTRLSIL.

The rearrangement joins TRBV10-3 to TRBJ1-4, with TRBD1 as a possible D gene (5 bases). The V end lost 6 bases, the J end lost 8 bases, and 13 bases lay between the germline ends. CDR1 is ENHRY and CDR2 is SYGVKD in the germline V gene. There are 13 residues in the CDR3. The CDR3 spells CAIRGRDGEKLFF. CDR3 coding DNA: TGTGCCATCAGGGGACGCGATGGCGAAAAACTGTTTTTT.

The chain recombines TRBV10-1 with TRBJ1-6; D is possibly TRBD1 (6 bases). Trimming removed 4 bases from V and 9 bases from J, with 13 bases in between. The CDR3 has 14 residues. Per the germline V gene, CDR1 is WNHNN and CDR2 is SYGVQD (reference sequence). The DNA of the CDR3 is TGCGCCAGCAGTGCTAGGACAGAGACTTCACCCCTCCACTTT. This translates into CASSARTETSPLHF.